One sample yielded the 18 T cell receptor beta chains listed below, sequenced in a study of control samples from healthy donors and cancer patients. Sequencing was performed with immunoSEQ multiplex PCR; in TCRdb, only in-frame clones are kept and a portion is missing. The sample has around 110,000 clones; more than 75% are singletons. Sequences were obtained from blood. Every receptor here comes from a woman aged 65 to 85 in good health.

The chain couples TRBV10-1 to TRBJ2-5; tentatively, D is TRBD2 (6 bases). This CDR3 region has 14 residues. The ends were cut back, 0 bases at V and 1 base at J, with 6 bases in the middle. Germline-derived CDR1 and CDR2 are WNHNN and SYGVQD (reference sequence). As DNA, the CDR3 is TGCGCCAGCAGTGAGTCGGGGGGCCAAGAGACCCAGTACTTC. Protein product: CASSESGGQETQYF.

In nucleotides, the CDR3 is TGTGCCAGCAGTGAAGGGCGGAGCAATCAGCCCCAGCATTTT. This sequence encodes CASSEGRSNQPQHF. The chain is built from TRBV6-1 and TRBJ1-5; D ambiguous. CDR3 size: 14 residues. Germline-derived CDR1 and CDR2 are MNHNS and SASEGT. Trimming removed 1 base at V and 1 base at J, with 5 bases between.

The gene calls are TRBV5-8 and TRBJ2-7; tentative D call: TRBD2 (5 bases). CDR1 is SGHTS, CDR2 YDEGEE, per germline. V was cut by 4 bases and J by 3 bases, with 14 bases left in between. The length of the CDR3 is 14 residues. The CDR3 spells CASSRTRGGYEQYF. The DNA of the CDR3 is TGTGCCAGCAGCCGTACTAGAGGCGGCTACGAGCAGTACTTC.

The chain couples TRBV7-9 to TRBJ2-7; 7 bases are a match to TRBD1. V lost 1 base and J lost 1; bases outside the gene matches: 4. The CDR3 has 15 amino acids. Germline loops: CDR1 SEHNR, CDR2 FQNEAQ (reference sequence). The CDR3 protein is CASSLEGQTSYEQYF. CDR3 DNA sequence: TGTGCCAGCAGCTTAGAGGGACAGACATCCTACGAGCAGTACTTC.

The CDR3 loop reads CASSSGRGSGNTIYF. CDR3 coding DNA: TGTGCCAGCAGCTCCGGGAGGGGCTCTGGAAACACCATATATTTT. The genes are TRBV11-2 and TRBJ1-3; D might be TRBD1 (5 bases). V lost 4 bases and J 0 bases, leaving 10 bases between the germline ends. The CDR3 length is 15 residues. Germline-derived CDR1 and CDR2 are SGHAT and FQNNGV.

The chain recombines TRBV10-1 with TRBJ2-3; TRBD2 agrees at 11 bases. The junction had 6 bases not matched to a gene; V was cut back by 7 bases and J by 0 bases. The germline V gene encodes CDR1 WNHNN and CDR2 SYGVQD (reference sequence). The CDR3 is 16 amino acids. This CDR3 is CASNDLAGGSTDTQYF. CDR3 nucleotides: TGCGCCAGCAATGATCTAGCGGGGGGTAGCACAGATACGCAGTATTTT.

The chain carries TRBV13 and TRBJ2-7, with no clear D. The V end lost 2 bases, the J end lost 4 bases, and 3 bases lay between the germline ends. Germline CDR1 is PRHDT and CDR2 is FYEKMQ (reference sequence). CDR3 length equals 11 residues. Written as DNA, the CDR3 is TGTGCCAGCAGCTTAAATTACGAGCAGTACTTC. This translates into CASSLNYEQYF. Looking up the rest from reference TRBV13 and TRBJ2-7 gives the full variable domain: AAGVIQSPRHLIKEKRETATLKCYPIPRHDTVYWYQQGPGQDPQFLISFYEKMQSDKGSIPDRFSAQQFSDYHSELNMSSLELGDSALYFCASSLNYEQYFGPGTRLTVT.

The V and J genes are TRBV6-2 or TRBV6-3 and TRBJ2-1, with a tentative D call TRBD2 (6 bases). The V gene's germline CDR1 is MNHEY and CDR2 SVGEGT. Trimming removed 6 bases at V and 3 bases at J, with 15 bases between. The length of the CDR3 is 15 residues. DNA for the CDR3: TGTGCCAGCAGCCTGGGGGGAGGAGACTACAATGAGCAGTTCTTC. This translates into CASSLGGGDYNEQFF.

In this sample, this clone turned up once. The CDR3 loop is CASSPRGTSYEQYF. CDR3 DNA: TGTGCCAGCAGTCCGCGGGGCACCAGCTACGAGCAGTACTTC. V gene TRBV27 combines with J gene TRBJ2-7; D may be TRBD2 (6 bases). V was shortened by 5 bases and J by 3 bases, with 14 bases between the two germline ends. Germline V CDR1 and CDR2: MNHEY, SMNVEV (reference sequence). This CDR3 comprises 14 residues.

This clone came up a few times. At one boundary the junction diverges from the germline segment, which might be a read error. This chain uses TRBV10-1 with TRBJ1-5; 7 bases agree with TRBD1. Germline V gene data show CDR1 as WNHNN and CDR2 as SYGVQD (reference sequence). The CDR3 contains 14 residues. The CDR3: CASSDGTDNRPQHF. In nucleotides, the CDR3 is TGCGCCAGCAGTGACGGGACAGATAATCGGCCCCAGCATTTT.

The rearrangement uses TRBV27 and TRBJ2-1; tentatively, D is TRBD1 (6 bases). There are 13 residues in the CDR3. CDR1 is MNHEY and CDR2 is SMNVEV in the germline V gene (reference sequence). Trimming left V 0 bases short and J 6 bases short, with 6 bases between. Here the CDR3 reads CASSLSRGNEQFF. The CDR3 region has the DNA TGTGCCAGCAGTTTATCCAGGGGCAATGAGCAGTTCTTC.

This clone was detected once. The DNA for the CDR3 is TGTGCCAGCAGCCCTCCTCACCGCGAGCAGTACTTC. Protein sequence: CASSPPHREQYF. The chain uses TRBV7-2 and TRBJ2-7; D is unclear. This CDR3 has 12 residues. V was clipped by 5 bases and J by 6 bases, with 11 bases between them. Germline CDR1 SGHTA, CDR2 FQGNSA.

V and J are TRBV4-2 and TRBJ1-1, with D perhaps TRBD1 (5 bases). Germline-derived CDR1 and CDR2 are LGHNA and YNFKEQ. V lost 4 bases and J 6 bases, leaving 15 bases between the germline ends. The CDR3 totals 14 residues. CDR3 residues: CASSPDARGAEAFF. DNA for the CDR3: TGTGCCAGCAGCCCCGACGCTCGGGGCGCTGAAGCTTTCTTT.

The CDR3 reads CASSPGTGGLGNTEAFF. The CDR3 DNA is TGTGCCAGCAGCCCCGGGACAGGGGGCTTAGGGAACACTGAAGCTTTCTTT. The rearrangement joins TRBV7-2 to TRBJ1-1, with 12 bases aligning to TRBD1. The CDR3 loop spans 17 amino acids. Germline V gene sequence: CDR1 SGHTA, CDR2 FQGNSA. Trimming cost V 5 bases and J 1 base; bases outside gene matches: 8. The full variable domain, its missing parts supplied by reference TRBV7-2 and TRBJ1-1, is GAGVSQSPSNKVTEKGKDVELRCDPISGHTALYWYRQSLGQGLEFLIYFQGNSAPDKSGLPSDRFSAERTGGSVSTLTIQRTQQEDSAVYLCASSPGTGGLGNTEAFFGQGTRLTVV.

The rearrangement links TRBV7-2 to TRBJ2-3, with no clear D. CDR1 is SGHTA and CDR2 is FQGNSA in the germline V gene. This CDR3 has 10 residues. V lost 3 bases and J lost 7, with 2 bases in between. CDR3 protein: CASSLNTQYF. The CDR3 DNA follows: TGTGCCAGCAGCTTGAATACGCAGTATTTT. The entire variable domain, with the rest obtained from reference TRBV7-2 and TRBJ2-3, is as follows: GAGVSQSPSNKVTEKGKDVELRCDPISGHTALYWYRQSLGQGLEFLIYFQGNSAPDKSGLPSDRFSAERTGGSVSTLTIQRTQQEDSAVYLCASSLNTQYFGPGTRLTVL.

CDR3 bases: TGTGCCAGCAGCTTTTCGGATGAGCAGTTCTTC. Protein sequence: CASSFSDEQFF. The V gene is TRBV7-9, the J gene TRBJ2-1; no reliable D call. CDR3 length equals 11 residues. Germline CDR1 and CDR2: SEHNR and FQNEAQ (reference sequence). Trimming took 3 bases from V and 8 from J, leaving 5 bases between them.

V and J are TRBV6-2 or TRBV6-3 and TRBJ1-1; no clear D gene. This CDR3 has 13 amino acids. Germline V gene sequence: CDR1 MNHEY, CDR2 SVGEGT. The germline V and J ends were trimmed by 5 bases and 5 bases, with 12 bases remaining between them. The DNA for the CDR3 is TGTGCCAGCAGTACGCGGGGTGGTACTGAAGCTTTCTTT. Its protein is CASSTRGGTEAFF.

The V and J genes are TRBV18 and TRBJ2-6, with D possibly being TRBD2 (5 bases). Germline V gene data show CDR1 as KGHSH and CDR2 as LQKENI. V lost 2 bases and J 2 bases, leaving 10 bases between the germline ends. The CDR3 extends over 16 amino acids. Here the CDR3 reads CASSPWTGAGANVLTF. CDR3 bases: TGTGCCAGCTCACCATGGACCGGGGCTGGGGCCAACGTCCTGACTTTC.